This TCR beta chain was obtained from a study of cytomegalovirus exposure and HLA in healthy donors. As for the study in general: In an early release, HLA-typed donors contributed about 79 million unique TCR sequences.

When sampled, the donors appeared nominally healthy, though they likely had unrecorded immune exposures. The PCR had 60 Vbeta and 13 Jbeta primers. Using immunoSEQ multiplex PCR, the repertoire was profiled, and TCRdb retains in-frame clones only, with some absent. This sample yields some 110,000 clones, of which 74% are seen a single time; about 4.4% belongs to the top ten. Study-level points and caveats: Earlier results showed most TCR beta V segments being productive about 87% or about 30% of the time. Despite most TCR sequences being rare, some public TCRs occurred in many donors.

Concerning this clone: Its specificity is unknown.

CDR1 is SGHTA and CDR2 is FQGTGA in the germline V gene. V was cut by 6 bases and J by 4 bases, with 11 bases left in between. There are 13 residues in the CDR3. The chain employs TRBV7-3 and TRBJ2-3, with D uncertain. Sequenced sample: PBMCs. This clonotype was sampled from a woman aged 50 to 60 in good health and CMV-seropositive. CDR3 region: CASRRSAADTQYF. CDR3 in DNA: TGTGCCAGCAGACGTTCTGCAGCAGATACGCAGTATTTT.